This T cell receptor beta chain came from a study of cytomegalovirus exposure and HLA in healthy donors. As for the study in general: It was reported in a later analysis that the same platform had been used for the roughly 130 validation repertoires as for the 550 to 700 first-cohort repertoires. General study results and limits: In the 95 to 150 validation repertoires, roughly 94% of cluster scores exceeded 0, per a later analysis. The study designated 150 or so TCR beta chains cytomegalovirus-associated. The classifier reportedly diagnosed cytomegalovirus status with high sensitivity and specificity.

V shed 2 bases and J 3 bases; nucleotides not matched to a gene: 15. This CDR3 contains 18 residues. CDR1 MNHEY and CDR2 SMNVEV come from the germline V gene (reference sequence). On this clone itself: Its antigen is not identified.

Assay: immunoSEQ multiplex PCR; the TCRdb copy retains only in-frame clones and omits some. The sample includes 120,000 or so clones, roughly 89% of them seen just once. This TCR was sampled from a woman between 18 and 29 years old in good health and CMV-seronegative. Sequencing was done on a sample of PBMCs. This rearrangement joins TRBV27 to TRBJ2-7; TRBD1 matches 8 bases. The CDR3 here is CASSLTQVNGQGYYEQYF. The DNA of the CDR3 is TGTGCCAGCAGTTTAACCCAGGTTAATGGACAGGGTTACTACGAGCAGTACTTC.